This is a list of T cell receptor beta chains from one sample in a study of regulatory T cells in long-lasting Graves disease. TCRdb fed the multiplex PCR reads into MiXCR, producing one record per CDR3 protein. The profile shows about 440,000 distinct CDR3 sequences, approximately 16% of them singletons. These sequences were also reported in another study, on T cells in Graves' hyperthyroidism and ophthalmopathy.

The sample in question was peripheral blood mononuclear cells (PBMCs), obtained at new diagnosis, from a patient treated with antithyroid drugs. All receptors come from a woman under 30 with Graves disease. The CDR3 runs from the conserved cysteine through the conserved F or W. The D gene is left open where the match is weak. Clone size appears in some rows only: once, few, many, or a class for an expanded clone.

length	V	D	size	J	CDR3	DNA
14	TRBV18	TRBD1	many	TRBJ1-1	CASSAGQAASLTFF	TGTGCCAGCTCAGCCGGACAGGCCGCCTCACTGACTTTCTTT
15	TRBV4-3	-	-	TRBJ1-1	CASSQDSGLNTEAFF	TGCGCCAGCAGCCAAGACTCAGGTCTCAACACTGAAGCTTTCTTT
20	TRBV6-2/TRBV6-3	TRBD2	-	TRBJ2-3	CASSYFGTSGTRGRTDTQYF	TGTGCCAGCAGTTACTTCGGGACTAGCGGAACAAGGGGGCGCACAGATACGCAGTATTTT
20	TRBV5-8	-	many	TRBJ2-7	CASSSTRDRGQAGGPYEQYF	TGTGCCAGCAGCTCCACCCGAGACAGGGGACAAGCGGGAGGTCCCTACGAGCAGTACTTC
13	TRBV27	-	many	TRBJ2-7	CASKSEVPDEQYF	TGTGCCAGCAAGTCGGAAGTTCCGGACGAGCAGTACTTC
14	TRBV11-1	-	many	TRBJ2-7	CASSFQGGGYEQYF	TGTGCCAGCAGCTTCCAGGGGGGGGGCTACGAGCAGTACTTC
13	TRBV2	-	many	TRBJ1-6	CASSVNRDSPLHF	TGTGCCAGCAGTGTTAATAGGGATTCACCCCTCCACTTT
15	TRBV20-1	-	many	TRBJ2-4	CSARAGVGAKNIQYF	TGCAGTGCTAGAGCGGGAGTAGGGGCCAAAAACATTCAGTACTTC
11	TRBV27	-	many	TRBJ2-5	CASSLGETQYF	TGTGCCAGCAGCTTAGGAGAGACCCAGTACTTC
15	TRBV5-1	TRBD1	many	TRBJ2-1	CASTNRGQSYNEQFF	TGCGCCAGCACTAACAGGGGGCAGTCCTACAATGAGCAGTTCTTC
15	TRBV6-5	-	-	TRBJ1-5	CASSSSGMGYQPQHF	TGTGCCAGCAGTTCGTCGGGGATGGGGTATCAGCCCCAGCATTTT
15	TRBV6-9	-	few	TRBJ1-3	CASSLGQSSGNTIYF	TGTGCCAGCAGTTTGGGTCAGTCCTCTGGAAACACCATATATTTT
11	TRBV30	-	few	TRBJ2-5	CAYEGGETQYF	TGTGCCTACGAGGGGGGAGAGACCCAGTACTTC
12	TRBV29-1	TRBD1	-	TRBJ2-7	CSVTTGGQEQYF	TGCAGCGTAACGACAGGGGGACAAGAGCAGTACTTC
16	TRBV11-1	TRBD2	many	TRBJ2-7	CASSLGSGRYDYEQYF	TGTGCCAGCAGCTTGGGTAGCGGGAGATACGATTACGAGCAGTACTTC
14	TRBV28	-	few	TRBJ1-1	CASSSHSLNTEAFF	TGTGCCAGCAGTTCCCACAGCCTGAACACTGAAGCTTTCTTT
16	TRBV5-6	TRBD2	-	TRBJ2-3	CASSPVAGGGPDTQYF	TGTGCCAGCAGCCCAGTAGCGGGAGGGGGCCCAGATACGCAGTATTTT
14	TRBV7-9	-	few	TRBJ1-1	CASSLDTGRLQAFF	TGTGCCAGCAGCCTCGACACAGGGCGCCTACAAGCTTTCTTT
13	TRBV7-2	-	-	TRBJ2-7	CASSFPEGAEQYF	TGTGCCAGCAGCTTTCCGGAGGGAGCCGAGCAGTACTTC
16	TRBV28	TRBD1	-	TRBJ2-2	CASTFTGYRGSGELFF	TGTGCCAGCACCTTTACGGGGTACAGGGGGTCCGGGGAGCTGTTTTTT
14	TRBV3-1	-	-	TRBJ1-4	CASSQFAGNEKLFF	TGTGCCAGCAGCCAGTTTGCCGGTAATGAAAAACTGTTTTTT
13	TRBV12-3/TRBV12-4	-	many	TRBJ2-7	CASSPGYSYEQYF	TGTGCCAGCAGTCCAGGGTATTCCTACGAGCAGTACTTC
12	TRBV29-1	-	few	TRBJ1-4	CSFLGAREKLFF	TGCAGCTTTCTAGGGGCTCGGGAAAAACTGTTTTTT
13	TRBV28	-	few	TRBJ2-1	CASSEGVFGEQFF	TGTGCCAGCAGTGAAGGGGTTTTCGGTGAGCAGTTCTTC
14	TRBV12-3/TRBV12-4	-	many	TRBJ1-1	CASSFSGAGAEAFF	TGTGCCAGCAGTTTCTCAGGGGCAGGGGCCGAAGCTTTCTTT
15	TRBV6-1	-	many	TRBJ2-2	CATARRQTNTGELFF	TGTGCCACCGCAAGGCGACAGACTAACACCGGGGAGCTGTTTTTT
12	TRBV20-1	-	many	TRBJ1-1	CSAYRAGTEAFF	TGCAGTGCATACAGGGCGGGCACTGAAGCTTTCTTT
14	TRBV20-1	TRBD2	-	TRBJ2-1	CSAPGLAGGDEQFF	TGCAGTGCCCCAGGACTAGCGGGGGGGGATGAGCAGTTCTTC